This T cell receptor (beta chain) stems from a study of spatial heterogeneity in lung cancer. The wider study: Median follow-up for sequenced PBMC samples was two to three years after resection, when such samples existed. More than eight raw reads, on average, carried each unique TCR and UMI combination.

From germline, CDR1 is SGHKS and CDR2 YYEKEE (reference sequence). V gave up 1 base and J gave up 0 bases, with 10 bases separating them. CDR3 size: 15 residues. Time point of the sample: blood at routine non-recurrence follow-up after resection. Researchers sequenced whole RNA taken from tumor, nontumor lung or frozen PBMC without sorting. Via MiXCR, TCRdb re-called the 5' RACE reads, giving one row per CDR3 protein. The sample comprises about 100,000 distinct CDR3 sequences, just under 20% of which are singletons, and roughly a fifth rests with the top ten. About this clonotype itself: A read error is possible here, since a much larger clone lies one base away.

This chain uses TRBV5-5 with TRBJ1-1; D is perhaps TRBD1 (6 bases). This sequence was found in a male donor with early-stage non-small cell lung cancer. Sequenced here: PBMCs, sampled at follow-up. Here the CDR3 reads CASSLSRDMNTEAFF. CDR3 in DNA: TGTGCCAGCAGCTTGAGCAGGGACATGAACACTGAAGCTTTCTTT.